One T cell receptor beta chain is described in this entry. The germline gene is not matched at one end of the junction; a read error may be the cause. This sample is drawn from a study of shared clonotypes between healthy human individuals. Looked up from germline, CDR1 is KGHSH and CDR2 is LQKENI. The CDR3 extends over 12 amino acids. DNA from unsorted PBMC was sequenced on ten immunoSEQ deep assay plates. Clones were sequenced by immunoSEQ multiplex PCR, and TCRdb holds only the in-frame ones, with some missing. The data hold nearly 500,000 clones, with 70% to 80% observed a single time. The sequence came from a middle-aged woman in good health. Some clones in this sample may be carry-over from other donors' samples. The V call is TRBV18, the J call TRBJ2-7, with D unclear. Sequenced: PBMCs. This CDR3 reads CASSPEGYGQYF. CDR3 coding DNA: TGTGCCAGCTCACCAGAAGGGTACGGGCAGTACTTC.